This T cell receptor beta chain was obtained from a study of blood T cell repertoires in COVID-19. Background on the study: The origin of the acute and convalescent COVID-19 samples was the United States, Italy and Spain.

Sequenced by immunoSEQ multiplex PCR; TCRdb stores in-frame clones only, minus some. Of a few hundred thousand clones listed, 80% to 90% are singletons. The Seattle site enrolled patients during active infection and followed them longitudinally. Germline V gene data show CDR1 as LGHDT and CDR2 as YNNKEL (reference sequence). V trimming: 0 bases; J trimming: 1 base; junction bases outside the gene matches: 6. The CDR3 consists of 17 residues. Material for sequencing was peripheral blood. The clonotype was recovered from a woman between 70 and 85 years old with COVID-19, enrolled during active disease. The chain couples TRBV3-1 (or the pseudogene TRBV3-2) to TRBJ2-3; 8 positions agree with TRBD2. CDR3 coding DNA: TGTGCCAGCAGCCAAGATCTCCGGGAGGGGGGCACAGATACGCAGTATTTT. Its protein product is CASSQDLREGGTDTQYF.